This entry is about one T cell receptor (beta chain). This sample is part of a study of T cells in Graves' hyperthyroidism and ophthalmopathy. V was cut by 1 base and J by 8 bases, with 9 bases left in between. CDR1 and CDR2 (germline): SGHVS, FQNEAQ. The CDR3 consists of 13 residues. Using RNA transcripts as the source, TCR beta CDR3 regions were amplified. RT-PCR in the first round (using the HTBI primer set) targeted the TCR CDR3. TCRdb processed the multiplex PCR reads anew with MiXCR; each CDR3 protein has one entry. The sample includes 450,000 to 650,000 distinct CDR3 sequences, less than 25% of them seen just once. The patients, who ranged from 18 to 65 in age, presented with newly diagnosed hyperthyroidism lasting under 2 months. PBMCs were derived from 9.5 to 10 ml fresh peripheral blood.

The chain combines TRBV7-8 with TRBJ2-1; D is undetermined. Sequencing used blood. The receptor was isolated from a man between 18 and 35 years old with Graves' hyperthyroidism. The CDR3 DNA is TGTGCCAGCAGCTTAGATACCGGGCATGAGCAGTTCTTC. Residues: CASSLDTGHEQFF.